The 14 T cell receptor beta chains below all came from one sample that was sequenced in a study of blood T cell repertoires in COVID-19. Assay: immunoSEQ multiplex PCR; the TCRdb copy retains only in-frame clones and omits some. The sample carries about 42,000 clones, 87% recorded once. The sample consisted of peripheral blood. These receptor sequences come from a woman of 80 years or more in a cohort sampled during active or convalescent COVID-19.

V usage is TRBV7-2 and J usage is TRBJ1-5, with a possible D match to TRBD1 (5 bases). V lost 5 bases and J lost 5, with 13 bases in between. CDR3 length: 14 amino acids. CDR1 and CDR2 (germline): SGHTA, FQGNSA. CDR3 nucleotides: TGTGCCAGCAGCCGGGGGGTCAGGGATCAGCCCCAGCATTTT. Protein product: CASSRGVRDQPQHF.

The chain combines TRBV29-1 with TRBJ1-1; D uncertain. There are 12 residues in the CDR3. Germline V gene sequence: CDR1 SQVTM, CDR2 ANQGSEA. V lost 0 bases to trimming and J lost 8 bases, with 10 bases between them. CDR3 sequence reads: CSVEERGLEAFF. The CDR3 nucleotides are TGCAGCGTTGAAGAGCGAGGTCTGGAAGCTTTCTTT.

The chain employs TRBV10-3 and TRBJ2-3, with 8 bases aligning to TRBD2. This CDR3 has 14 residues. V lost 2 bases to trimming and J lost 10 bases; unmatched junction nucleotides: 8. Germline CDR1 ENHRY, CDR2 SYGVKD. The CDR3 loop is CAISEQAGGRAQYF. The CDR3 DNA follows: TGTGCCATCAGTGAGCAGGCGGGAGGTAGGGCGCAGTATTTT.

The chain joins TRBV9 to TRBJ1-1; TRBD1 matches at 7 bases. V shed 4 bases and J 8 bases; nucleotides not matched to a gene: 8. CDR1 and CDR2 from the germline V gene are SGDLS and YYNGEE. CDR3 size: 13 residues. DNA of the CDR3: TGTGCCAGCAGCCTACCGGGACAGAAAGAAGCTTTCTTT. This encodes CASSLPGQKEAFF.

This clone has just one count. The genes are TRBV9 and TRBJ2-5; TRBD2 matches at 13 bases. Germline V gives CDR1 SGDLS, CDR2 YYNGEE. CDR3 length equals 15 residues. V was clipped by 2 bases and J by 5 bases; unmatched bases: 3. CDR3 nucleotide sequence: TGTGCCAGCAGCGTTGCGGGACTAGCGGGGGAGACCCAGTACTTC. As protein: CASSVAGLAGETQYF.

The chain combines TRBV9 with TRBJ1-1; weak D call: TRBD1 (6 bases). CDR1 is SGDLS, CDR2 YYNGEE, per germline. V lost 4 bases and J 0 bases, leaving 10 bases between the germline ends. CDR3 length equals 14 residues. The CDR3 protein is CASSTGTLNTEAFF. In DNA form, the CDR3 reads TGTGCCAGCAGCACTGGGACATTGAACACTGAAGCTTTCTTT.

This chain uses TRBV11-2 with TRBJ2-1; 11 nucleotides line up with TRBD1. The germline CDR1 and CDR2 sequences are SGHAT and FQNNGV. CDR3 length: 19 amino acids. V shed 1 base, J shed 8 bases, and the junction held 16 bases outside the gene matches. CDR3 in DNA: TGTGCCAGCAGCTTAGGTTTTAGGTTTGGGACAGGGGGTAAGGATGAGCAGTTCTTC. It is translated as CASSLGFRFGTGGKDEQFF. Complete variable domain (other parts from reference TRBV11-2 and TRBJ2-1): EAGVAQSPRYKIIEKRQSVAFWCNPISGHATLYWYQQILGQGPKLLIQFQNNGVVDDSQLPKDRFSAERLKGVDSTLKIQPAKLEDSAVYLCASSLGFRFGTGGKDEQFFGPGTRLTVL.

The chain couples TRBV4-2 to TRBJ1-1, with D perhaps TRBD1 (5 bases). CDR3 length equals 12 residues. Between the trimmed V and J ends, which lost 5 bases and 10 bases, there was a span of 14 bases. Germline CDR1 LGHNA, CDR2 YNFKEQ. The CDR3 protein is CASSSGQGLAFF. CDR3 coding DNA: TGTGCCAGCAGCTCCGGCCAGGGTCTAGCTTTCTTT.

This chain joins TRBV11-2 and TRBJ2-3; TRBD1 matches 8 bases. Germline V gene sequence: CDR1 SGHAT, CDR2 FQNNGV. V gave up 3 bases and J gave up 1 base; unmatched junction bases: 3. The length of the CDR3 is 15 residues. CDR3 DNA: TGTGCCAGCAGCTTTCCGACAGGGGGCACAGATACGCAGTATTTT. This encodes CASSFPTGGTDTQYF.

This clone came up a few times. The rearrangement uses TRBV4-1 and TRBJ2-3; possible D gene TRBD2, 5 bases. In germline, CDR1 is MGHRA, CDR2 YSYEKL. V was pared by 1 base and J by 2 bases, with 16 bases between. There are 17 residues in the CDR3. Here the CDR3 reads CASSQGGAGLNTDTQYF. CDR3 in DNA: TGCGCCAGCAGCCAAGGAGGCGCCGGACTCAACACAGATACGCAGTATTTT.

This clone was detected only once. The chain carries TRBV30 and TRBJ2-3; 7 bases match TRBD2. The CDR3 has 17 amino acids. Germline lookup yields CDR1 GTSNPN and CDR2 SVGIG (reference sequence). V shed 0 bases, J shed 5 bases, and the junction held 14 bases outside the gene matches. CDR3 loop: CAWSVSVTSPRGDTQYF. CDR3 nucleotide sequence: TGTGCCTGGAGTGTATCAGTGACTAGCCCAAGAGGAGATACGCAGTATTTT.

The chain is built from TRBV23-1 and TRBJ2-2; 9 nucleotides agree with TRBD1. TRBV23-1 is assigned to the ORF class and has an uncertain function. Germline trimming cut 0 bases from V and 4 bases from J; bases unmatched to any gene: 6. The CDR3 extends over 17 amino acids. CDR3 region: CASSQSRTGVGTGELFF. Written as DNA, the CDR3 is TGCGCCAGCAGTCAATCACGGACAGGGGTGGGCACCGGGGAGCTGTTTTTT.

The V call is TRBV6-6, the J call TRBJ1-2, with unresolved D. This CDR3 has 15 residues. Germline CDR1 and CDR2: MNHNY and SVGAGI (reference sequence). V was cut by 0 bases and J by 8 bases, with 16 bases left in between. The CDR3 DNA is TGTGCCAGCAGTTACTCGATGAGTGAGGGAAAGGGCTACACCTTC. Protein sequence: CASSYSMSEGKGYTF.

The genes are TRBV10-3 and TRBJ2-5; TRBD2 matches at 11 bases. The J segment lost 4 bases and the V segment lost 4 bases, leaving 8 bases of the junction unmatched. The CDR3 has 16 residues. Germline V gene sequence: CDR1 ENHRY, CDR2 SYGVKD. CDR3 amino acids: CAISATSGGKGETQYF. DNA of the CDR3: TGTGCCATCAGTGCTACTAGCGGGGGAAAGGGAGAGACCCAGTACTTC.